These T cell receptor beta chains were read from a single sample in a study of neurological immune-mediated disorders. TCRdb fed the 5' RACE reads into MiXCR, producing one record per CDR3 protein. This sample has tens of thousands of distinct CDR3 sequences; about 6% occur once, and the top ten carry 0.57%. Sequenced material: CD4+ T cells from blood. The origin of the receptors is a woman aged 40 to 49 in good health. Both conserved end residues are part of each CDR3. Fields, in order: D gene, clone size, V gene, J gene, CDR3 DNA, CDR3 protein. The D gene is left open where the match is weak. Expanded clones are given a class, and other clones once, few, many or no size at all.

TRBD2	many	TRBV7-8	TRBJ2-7	TGTGCCAGCAGTATGGGACTAGCGAACGAGCAGTACTTC	CASSMGLANEQYF
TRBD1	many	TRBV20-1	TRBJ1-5	TGCAGTGCTAGAAGGGACAGGGGAAATCAGCCCCAGCATTTT	CSARRDRGNQPQHF
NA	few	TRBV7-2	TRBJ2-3	TGTGCCAGCAGCTACGAAGGGCCAGATACGCAGTATTTT	CASSYEGPDTQYF
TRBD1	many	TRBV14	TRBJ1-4	TGTGCCAGCAGCCGGGGACAGCCGAATGAAAAACTGTTTTTT	CASSRGQPNEKLFF
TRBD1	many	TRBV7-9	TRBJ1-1	TGTGCCAGCAGCTTACTACAGGGGGCTGAAGCTTTCTTT	CASSLLQGAEAFF
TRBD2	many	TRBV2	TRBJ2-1	TGTGCCAGCAGTGAGACGGGAGGTCGCTTCGGTGAGCAGTTCTTC	CASSETGGRFGEQFF
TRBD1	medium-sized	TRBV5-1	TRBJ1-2	TGCGCCAGCAGAAGTTTTCTGAACAGGGGCGGCTACACCTTC	CASRSFLNRGGYTF
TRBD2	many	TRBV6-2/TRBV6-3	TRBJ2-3	TGTGCCAGCAGTTACCGGCTAGCGGGAGGGCCCGATACCACAGATACGCAGTATTTT	CASSYRLAGGPDTTDTQYF
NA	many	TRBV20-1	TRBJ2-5	TGCAGTGCTAGAGATCCCCTACAGCCCACTCGGTACTTC	CSARDPLQPTRYF
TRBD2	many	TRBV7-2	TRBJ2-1	TGTGCCAGCAGTCCCCGGACTAGCGGCGGAGGTGAGCAGTTCTTC	CASSPRTSGGGEQFF
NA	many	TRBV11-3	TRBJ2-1	TGTGCCAGCAGCTTTTCCGGGCCGAACAATGAGCAGTTCTTC	CASSFSGPNNEQFF
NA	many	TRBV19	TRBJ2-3	TGTGCCAGTAGTATAGCAGCGGTCTATACGCAGTATTTT	CASSIAAVYTQYF
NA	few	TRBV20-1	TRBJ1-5	TGCAGTGCTAGACGGGACATCGTAGAGCCCCAGCATTTT	CSARRDIVEPQHF
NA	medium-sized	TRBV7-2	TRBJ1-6	TGTGCCAGCAGCTCGGGCGGACCCCTCCACTTT	CASSSGGPLHF
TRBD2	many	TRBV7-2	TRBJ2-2	TGTGCCAGCAGCGCGACTAGCGGGGGAACCGGGGAGCTGTTTTTT	CASSATSGGTGELFF
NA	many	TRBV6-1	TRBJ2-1	TGTGCCAGCAGGGGCCGGGGGAATGAGCAGTTCTTC	CASRGRGNEQFF
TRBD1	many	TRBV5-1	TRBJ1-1	TGCGCCAGCAGCCAACAGGGGGCGGGCACTGAAGCTTTCTTT	CASSQQGAGTEAFF
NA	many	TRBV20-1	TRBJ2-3	TGCAGTGCTAGTTATCGGTCCGAGAATACGCAGTATTTT	CSASYRSENTQYF
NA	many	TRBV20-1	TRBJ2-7	TGCAGTGCATTCAGGAGCTCCTACGAGCAGTACTTC	CSAFRSSYEQYF
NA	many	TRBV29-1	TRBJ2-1	TGCAGCGGGCGGATCGGGTGGAATGAGCAGTTCTTC	CSGRIGWNEQFF
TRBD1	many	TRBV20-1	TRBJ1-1	TGCAGTGCTAAATACAGGGGGCGGGCCACTGAAGCTTTCTTT	CSAKYRGRATEAFF
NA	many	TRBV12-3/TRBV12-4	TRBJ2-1	TGTGCCAGCAGTTTAGATGAGCAGTTCTTC	CASSLDEQFF
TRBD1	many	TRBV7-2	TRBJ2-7	TGTGCCAGCAGCATGACAGGGGGAGGTGAGGAGCAGTACTTC	CASSMTGGGEEQYF
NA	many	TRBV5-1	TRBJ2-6	TGCGCCAGCGGTCCGGGACATAGCTCTGGGGCCAACGTCCTGACTTTC	CASGPGHSSGANVLTF
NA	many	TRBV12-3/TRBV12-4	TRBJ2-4	TGTGCCAGCAGTTCGTGGCTTACAAGAGTAGCCAAAAACATTCAGTACTTC	CASSSWLTRVAKNIQYF
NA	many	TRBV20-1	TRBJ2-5	TGCAGTGCTAGAGATCATATTGGCGAGACCCAGTACTTC	CSARDHIGETQYF
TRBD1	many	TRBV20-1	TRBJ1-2	TGCAGTGCCGAAGGACAGGGGGACTATGGCTACACCTTC	CSAEGQGDYGYTF
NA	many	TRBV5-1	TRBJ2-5	TGCGCCAGCAGCTTGGGGTCTGGGGAAGAGACCCAGTACTTC	CASSLGSGEETQYF
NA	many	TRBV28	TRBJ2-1	TGTGCCAGCAGGCTAGGCGCTAGCGTCCGTGGGGATGAGCAGTTCTTC	CASRLGASVRGDEQFF
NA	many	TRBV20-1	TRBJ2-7	TGCAGTGCTAGAGACGGACACACCTACGAGCAGTACTTC	CSARDGHTYEQYF
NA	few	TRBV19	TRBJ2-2	TGTGCCAGTAGTATCCTGAGGGGGGCGAATTCCGGGGAGCTGTTTTTT	CASSILRGANSGELFF
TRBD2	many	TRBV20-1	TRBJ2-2	TGCAGTGCGCCACCTAGCGGGAGGTTCACCGGGGAGCTGTTTTTT	CSAPPSGRFTGELFF
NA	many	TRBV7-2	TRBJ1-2	TGTGCCAGCAGCCCGATGACGGCCGGTGGCTACACCTTC	CASSPMTAGGYTF
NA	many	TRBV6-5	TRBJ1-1	TGTGCCAGCAGCCGGGCAGTGAACACTGAAGCTTTCTTT	CASSRAVNTEAFF
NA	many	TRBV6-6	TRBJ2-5	TGTGCCAGCAGTTTAGGCGAGGAGACCCAGTACTTC	CASSLGEETQYF
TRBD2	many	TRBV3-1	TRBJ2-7	TGTGCCAGCAGCCAAGCAAGGGCGGGAGTGTTTTACGAGCAGTACTTC	CASSQARAGVFYEQYF
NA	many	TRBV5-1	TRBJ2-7	TGCGCCAGCAGCTTGGCCTTGGCAGGAAAGACCACCTACGAGCAGTACTTC	CASSLALAGKTTYEQYF
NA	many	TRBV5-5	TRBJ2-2	TGTGCCAGCAGCTTGGTTGGCTTACCATTGGAGACCGGGGAGCTGTTTTTT	CASSLVGLPLETGELFF
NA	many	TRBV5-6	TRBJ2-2	TGTGCCAGCAGACGATTTGGAGGGGAGACCGGGGAGCTGTTTTTT	CASRRFGGETGELFF
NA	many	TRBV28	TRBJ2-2	TGTGCCAGCAGTTTGTCACAAGTTGGCGCCGGGGAGCTGTTTTTT	CASSLSQVGAGELFF
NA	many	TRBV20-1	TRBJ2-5	TGCAGTGCTATTGGCCTGGAGACCCAGTACTTC	CSAIGLETQYF
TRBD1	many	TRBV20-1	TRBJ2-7	TGCAGTGCTGGGGGACAGGGAGGTCGCGAGCAGTACTTC	CSAGGQGGREQYF
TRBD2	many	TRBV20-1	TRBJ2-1	TGCAGTGCTAGAGATTATGCGGGAGCTTCTTACAATGAGCAGTTCTTC	CSARDYAGASYNEQFF
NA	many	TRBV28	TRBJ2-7	TGTGCCAGCAGCCCCGCCCTGGGTGGTCTCGGAGAGCAGTACTTC	CASSPALGGLGEQYF
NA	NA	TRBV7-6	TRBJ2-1	TGTGCCAGCAGTTTCGTTGGGAGGGGGAATGAGCAGTTCTTC	CASSFVGRGNEQFF
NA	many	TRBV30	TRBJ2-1	TGTGCCTGGAGACGGATTACGAACAATGAGCAGTTCTTC	CAWRRITNNEQFF